What follows is one TCR beta chain and its context. These data belong to a study of blood T cell repertoires in COVID-19. The overall study: Collection of acute and convalescent COVID-19 samples took place in the United States, Italy and Spain. From T cells, B-cell-depleted T cells, or PBMCs came the material, which was cDNA or gDNA.

The CDR3 has 13 amino acids. V shed 6 bases and J shed 0 bases, with 8 bases lying between them. Germline lookup yields CDR1 KGHSH and CDR2 LQKENI. Assay: immunoSEQ multiplex PCR; the TCRdb copy retains only in-frame clones and omits some. The sample shows some 110,000 clones, roughly 80% of them seen only once. The sequencing sample was made of peripheral blood. This TCR derives from a middle-aged man with acute or convalescent COVID-19. The chain uses TRBV18 and TRBJ1-2, with D uncertain. Written as DNA, the CDR3 is TGTGCCAGCTCTTTAACAGCTAACTATGGCTACACCTTC. The encoded protein is CASSLTANYGYTF.